Each of the 4 T cell receptor beta chains below was sequenced from the same sample in a study of blood T cell repertoires in COVID-19. Profiling relied on immunoSEQ multiplex PCR, and the TCRdb table lists in-frame clones only, not all of them. The sample holds just over 300,000 clones, around 87% seen once. Source material: peripheral blood. These receptors were obtained from a man between 18 and 29 years old with active or convalescent COVID-19.

J is TRBJ1-4 and V is TRBV5-8, with unresolved D. CDR3 length: 11 amino acids. V shed 9 bases and J shed 8 bases, with 11 bases lying between them. Per the germline V gene, CDR1 is SGHTS and CDR2 is YDEGEE. CDR3 in amino acids: CATEEQEKLFF. The CDR3 nucleotides are TGTGCCACCGAAGAACAGGAAAAACTGTTTTTT.

The V call is TRBV3-1 (or the pseudogene TRBV3-2), the J call TRBJ1-4, with D possibly being TRBD1 (5 bases). Germline CDR1 and CDR2: LGHDT and YNNKEL (reference sequence). The CDR3 extends over 12 amino acids. V was shortened by 8 bases and J by 5 bases, with 9 bases between the two germline ends. The CDR3 DNA reads as TGTGCCAGCGGGGGGACCAATGAAAAACTGTTTTTT. It encodes CASGGTNEKLFF.

A single count supports this clone. The rearrangement links TRBV7-9 to TRBJ1-1, with D hard to call. CDR3 length: 12 residues. V was clipped by 8 bases and J by 6 bases, with 13 bases between them. The germline V gene has CDR1 SEHNR and CDR2 FQNEAQ (reference sequence). The CDR3 is CASSKLAAEAFF. CDR3 nucleotides: TGTGCCAGCTCTAAGTTAGCCGCTGAAGCTTTCTTT. The full variable domain, in which reference TRBV7-9 and TRBJ1-1 provide the parts outside the CDR3, is DTGVSQNPRHKITKRGQNVTFRCDPISEHNRLYWYRQTLGQGPEFLTYFQNEAQLEKSRLLSDRFSAERPKGSFSTLEIQRTEQGDSAMYLCASSKLAAEAFFGQGTRLTVV.

This clone is medium-sized. The chain employs TRBV6-1 and TRBJ2-1; 11 positions match TRBD2. V gave up 3 bases and J gave up 9 bases; unmatched junction bases: 10. Germline V lookup: CDR1 MNHNS, CDR2 SASEGT. The CDR3 is 16 amino acids. Written as DNA, the CDR3 is TGTGCCAGCAGTGAGGAAACCGGGACTAGCGGAACTGAGCAGTTCTTC. Translated: CASSEETGTSGTEQFF.